This TCR beta chain was recovered during a study of CXCR3-negative and CXCR3-positive naive CD8 T cells. General study results and limits: TRB CDR3s of CXCR3-positive naive cells were more hydrophobic than those of CXCR3-negative naive cells.

About this clonotype itself: Its antigen is still unknown.

This CDR3 has 18 residues. The germline V gene has CDR1 SQVTM and CDR2 ANQGSEA. The TRB cDNA libraries were prepared by 5' RACE with UMI labels. TCRdb re-called the 5' RACE reads; every CDR3 protein appears as one record, without DNA. This table lists about 84,000 distinct CDR3 sequences. The genes are TRBV29-1 and TRBJ2-2; TCRdb selects TRBD2, and the lack of DNA leaves this call unchecked. The sequencing sample was made of naive CXCR3+ CD8+ T cells from blood. Noted subset: CD45RO-CCR7+CD27+CD95- naive CD8+ T cells expressing CXCR3 (TNR3+). The sequence derives from a human donor in good health. Some clones in this sample may be carry-over from other donors' samples. The CDR3 loop reads CSVGGDVGEGRDTGELFF.